These 2 T cell receptor beta chains were all obtained from the same sample, sequenced in a study of blood T cell repertoires in COVID-19. Measured with immunoSEQ multiplex PCR; TCRdb has only the in-frame clones, and not every one. The repertoire holds over 150,000 clones, approximately 84% seen once, with 1% to 1.2% in the top ten. Sequencing used peripheral blood. The receptors originated from a man between 40 and 49 years old with acute or convalescent COVID-19.

The chain joins TRBV6-2 or TRBV6-3 to TRBJ1-2; tentative D call: TRBD1 (6 bases). The CDR3 extends over 15 amino acids. Germline V gene sequence: CDR1 MNHEY, CDR2 SVGEGT. Trimming shortened V by 0 bases and J by 6 bases, and 14 bases separated the two germline ends. CDR3 in DNA: TGTGCCAGCAGTTACTCGACTTTACAGGGAGATGGCTACACCTTC. This translates into CASSYSTLQGDGYTF.

CDR3 sequence reads: CASSPWTSGGAWADTQYF. In nucleotides, the CDR3 is TGTGCCAGCAGCCCGTGGACTAGCGGGGGGGCCTGGGCAGATACGCAGTATTTT. The chain combines TRBV11-2 with TRBJ2-3; 15 positions agree with TRBD2. Germline V gene lookup returns CDR1 SGHAT and CDR2 FQNNGV. The CDR3 contains 18 residues. J gave up 4 bases and V 5 bases, and 10 bases lay outside the gene matches.